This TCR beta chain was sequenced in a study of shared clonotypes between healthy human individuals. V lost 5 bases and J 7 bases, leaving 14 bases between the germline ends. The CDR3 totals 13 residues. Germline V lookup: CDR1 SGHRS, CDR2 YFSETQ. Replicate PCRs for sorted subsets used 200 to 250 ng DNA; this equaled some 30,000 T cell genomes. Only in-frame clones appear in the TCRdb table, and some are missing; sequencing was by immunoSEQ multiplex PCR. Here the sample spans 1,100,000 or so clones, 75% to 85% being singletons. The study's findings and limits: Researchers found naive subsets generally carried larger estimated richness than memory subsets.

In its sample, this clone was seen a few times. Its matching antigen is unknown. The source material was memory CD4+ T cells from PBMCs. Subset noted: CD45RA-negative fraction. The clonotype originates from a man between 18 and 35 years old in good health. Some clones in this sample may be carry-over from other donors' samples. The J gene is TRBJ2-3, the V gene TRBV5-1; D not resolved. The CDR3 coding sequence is TGCGCCAGCAGTTCTCACGGGTCAAATACGCAGTATTTT. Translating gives CASSSHGSNTQYF.